This TCR beta chain appears in the sequencing data of a study of graft-versus-host responses after intestinal transplantation. About the study: Among the recipients, transplants were multivisceral, liver-intestinal, or isolated intestinal.

A note on this clone: The antigen is not known.

The CDR3 is 16 residues long. V was pared by 3 bases and J by 4 bases, with 10 bases of the junction left unmatched. The germline CDR1 and CDR2 sequences are SEHNR and FQNEAQ (reference sequence). The protocol was immunoSEQ multiplex PCR, while the TCRdb copy is restricted to in-frame clones and leaves out a portion. There are 90,000 to 150,000 clones in the sample; roughly 95% occur only once, and more than 2.5% lies in the top ten. The TCR comes from a human donor who received an intestinal transplant. The sample in question was unstimulated CD8+ T cells sorted from spleen or lymph node cells, obtained before intestinal transplant. This rearrangement joins TRBV7-9 to TRBJ2-5, with TRBD2 matching 8 bases. CDR3 in amino acids: CASSLTSGSPRETQYF. The CDR3 nucleotides read TGTGCCAGCAGCTTGACAAGCGGGAGCCCAAGAGAGACCCAGTACTTC. The complete variable domain, with remaining parts taken from reference TRBV7-9 and TRBJ2-5, reads DTGVSQNPRHKITKRGQNVTFRCDPISEHNRLYWYRQTLGQGPEFLTYFQNEAQLEKSRLLSDRFSAERPKGSFSTLEIQRTEQGDSAMYLCASSLTSGSPRETQYFGPGTRLLVL.